What follows are 20 T cell receptor beta chains derived from one specimen sequenced in a study of blood T cell repertoires in COVID-19. Method: immunoSEQ multiplex PCR; TCRdb's copy keeps in-frame clones and lacks some. The table records 280,000 or so clones, about 91% of them present only once. Sequencing was carried out using peripheral blood. All receptors derive from a woman aged 55-69 years with acute or convalescent COVID-19.

This clone was recorded once. The rearrangement links TRBV11-1 to TRBJ2-7; possible D gene TRBD1, 6 bases. Germline V CDR1 and CDR2: SGHAT, FQDESV (reference sequence). V lost 4 bases and J 4 bases, leaving 11 bases between the germline ends. The CDR3 consists of 13 residues. In DNA form, the CDR3 reads TGTGCCAGCAGCTGGGGGCCTTTATACGAGCAGTACTTC. Translating it yields CASSWGPLYEQYF. The full variable domain, in which reference TRBV11-1 and TRBJ2-7 provide the parts outside the CDR3, is EAEVAQSPRYKITEKSQAVAFWCDPISGHATLYWYRQILGQGPELLVQFQDESVVDDSQLPKDRFSAERLKGVDSTLKIQPAELGDSAMYLCASSWGPLYEQYFGPGTRLTVT.

The rearrangement joins TRBV5-1 to TRBJ1-4; D remains unclear. CDR1 SGHRS and CDR2 YFSETQ come from the germline V gene. The CDR3 consists of 15 residues. V lost 0 bases and J 7 bases, leaving 13 bases between the germline ends. The CDR3 is CASSLAPRVPEKLFF. In DNA form, the CDR3 reads TGCGCCAGCAGCTTGGCCCCGAGGGTCCCTGAAAAACTGTTTTTT.

This chain joins TRBV5-8 and TRBJ1-1; maybe TRBD1 (5 bases). CDR3 length equals 14 residues. Trimming stripped 3 bases from V and 1 base from J, with 10 bases between. Germline CDR1 is SGHTS and CDR2 is YDEGEE. DNA for the CDR3: TGTGCCAGCAGCTCAGGGAATTGGAACACTGAAGCTTTCTTT. It specifies CASSSGNWNTEAFF.

The genes are TRBV5-5 and TRBJ2-3, with D maybe TRBD2 (6 bases). V lost 2 bases and J lost 4, with 14 bases in between. The length of the CDR3 is 15 residues. The germline V gene has CDR1 SGHKS and CDR2 YYEKEE (reference sequence). The chain's CDR3 is CASSFPGGVADTQYF. In DNA form, the CDR3 reads TGTGCCAGCAGCTTTCCCGGGGGAGTTGCAGATACGCAGTATTTT.

This sequence joins TRBV13 and TRBJ1-2; 7 nucleotides agree with TRBD1. The V segment lost 1 base and the J segment 8 bases; nucleotides outside the gene matches: 7. The CDR3 length is 14 residues. CDR1 is PRHDT, CDR2 FYEKMQ, per germline (reference sequence). The CDR3: CASSLVRGAGGYTF. CDR3 nucleotides: TGTGCCAGCAGCTTAGTCAGGGGGGCGGGAGGCTACACCTTC.

The chain has TRBV9 and TRBJ2-6, with 8 bases identical to TRBD1. The CDR3 runs to 15 residues. After removal of 4 bases from V and 6 bases from J, the junction contained 6 bases not matched to a gene. The V gene's germline CDR1 is SGDLS and CDR2 YYNGEE. The CDR3 sequence is CASSPETGVANVLTF. DNA for the CDR3: TGTGCCAGCAGCCCAGAGACAGGGGTGGCCAACGTCCTGACTTTC.

The chain links TRBV6-5 to TRBJ1-6; D remains unclear. With 0 bases removed from V and 5 bases from J, the gap between germline ends came to 8 bases. Germline CDR1 MNHEY, CDR2 SVGAGI. The CDR3 length is 15 residues. The CDR3 reads CASSYSRLNNSPLHF. The CDR3 DNA reads TGTGCCAGCAGTTACTCGAGGCTGAATAATTCACCCCTCCACTTT.

The chain uses TRBV5-1 and TRBJ1-5; D gene unclear. The V gene lost 5 bases and the J gene lost 9 bases, with 12 bases spanning the gap. The CDR3 consists of 12 residues. Germline V gives CDR1 SGHRS, CDR2 YFSETQ. Here the CDR3 DNA reads TGCGCCAGCAGGTACGATACTGGGCCCCAGCATTTT. Protein: CASRYDTGPQHF.

The chain uses TRBV15 and TRBJ1-1; D remains ambiguous. The germline V and J ends were trimmed by 0 bases and 4 bases, with 9 bases remaining between them. Germline V gene sequence: CDR1 LNHNV, CDR2 YYDKDF (reference sequence). The CDR3 sequence is 14 residues long. The CDR3 bases are TGTGCCACCAGCAGAGATCGGGGTCCCACTGAAGCTTTCTTT. This sequence encodes CATSRDRGPTEAFF.

The chain employs TRBV12-5 and TRBJ2-2; D perhaps matches TRBD2 (6 bases). This CDR3 spans 22 amino acids. Between the trimmed V and J ends, which lost 0 bases and 0 bases, there was a span of 26 bases. The germline gives CDR1 LGHNT, CDR2 FRNRAP. The CDR3 sequence: CASGLVRDPQGLEPSNTGELFF. DNA of the CDR3: TGTGCTAGTGGTTTGGTACGGGACCCCCAGGGACTCGAACCTTCGAACACCGGGGAGCTGTTTTTT.

The gene calls are TRBV28 and TRBJ1-5; D is perhaps TRBD1 (6 bases). Germline values: CDR1 MDHEN, CDR2 SYDVKM. The length of the CDR3 is 13 residues. The V end was cut by 6 bases, the J end by 4 bases, with 10 bases between. The CDR3 region has the DNA TGTGCCAGCAGAGAACAGGGAAATCAGCCCCAGCATTTT. Protein product: CASREQGNQPQHF.

This clone was observed a single time. This chain joins TRBV11-2 and TRBJ2-7; weak D call: TRBD1 (6 bases). Germline V gene data show CDR1 as SGHAT and CDR2 as FQNNGV. The CDR3 has 14 residues. The V end lost 0 bases, the J end lost 3 bases, and 9 bases lay between the germline ends. The CDR3 DNA sequence: TGTGCCAGCAGCTTAGATGGGGGACACTACGAGCAGTACTTC. Protein: CASSLDGGHYEQYF.

The chain joins TRBV27 to TRBJ2-7, with D maybe TRBD1 (7 bases). The CDR3 is 14 amino acids. From germline, CDR1 is MNHEY and CDR2 SMNVEV (reference sequence). With 6 bases removed from V and 0 bases from J, the gap between germline ends came to 12 bases. The CDR3 is CASSPGGSSYEQYF. The CDR3 bases are TGTGCCAGCAGCCCAGGGGGGAGCTCCTACGAGCAGTACTTC.

The genes are TRBV29-1 and TRBJ1-3; maybe TRBD1 (6 bases). The CDR3 totals 13 residues. Trimming took 3 bases from V and 4 from J, leaving 10 bases between them. Germline V lookup: CDR1 SQVTM, CDR2 ANQGSEA. For the CDR3, the DNA is TGCAGCGTTGATCGGGGGGCAGGAAACACCATATATTTT. Protein sequence: CSVDRGAGNTIYF.

J is TRBJ1-6 and V is TRBV6-2 or TRBV6-3; D possibly corresponds to TRBD1 (6 bases). Germline values: CDR1 MNHEY, CDR2 SVGEGT. The V and J ends lost 6 bases and 7 bases respectively, with 13 bases between them. This CDR3 comprises 14 residues. CDR3 sequence (DNA): TGTGCCAGCAGCCCCGGGACACAGAATTCACCCCTCCACTTT. Amino acids: CASSPGTQNSPLHF.

This clone was found a few times. This CDR3 is CASSPSGADTQYF. DNA of the CDR3: TGTGCCAGCAGCCCTAGCGGGGCAGATACGCAGTATTTT. The V call is TRBV11-1, the J call TRBJ2-3, with 9 bases aligning to TRBD2. This CDR3 region has 13 residues. The V gene's germline CDR1 is SGHAT and CDR2 FQDESV (reference sequence). The V gene end was trimmed by 5 bases and the J gene end by 4 bases; junction bases not matched to a gene: 1.

The chain carries TRBV5-6 and TRBJ1-1, with a weak D call TRBD1 (6 bases). The V gene lost 0 bases and the J gene lost 7 bases, with 10 bases spanning the gap. The CDR3 is 13 amino acids. Per the germline V gene, CDR1 is SGHDT and CDR2 is YYEEEE. CDR3 DNA: TGTGCCAGCAGCTTGGGGGGGCCCAGTGAAGCTTTCTTT. Its protein is CASSLGGPSEAFF.

Points on this clone: A read error may produce the germline difference seen at one junction end. The chain combines TRBV28 with TRBJ2-2; TRBD2 matches at 7 bases. CDR3 length: 14 amino acids. Germline assignment: CDR1 MDHEN and CDR2 SYDVKM. The DNA for the CDR3 is TGTGCCAGCACGACTAGCTTGAACGCCGGGGAGCTGTTTTTT. Translated, it gives CASTTSLNAGELFF.

This sequence joins TRBV5-1 and TRBJ2-5; D is uncertain. The germline V gene encodes CDR1 SGHRS and CDR2 YFSETQ. The V end lost 5 bases, the J end lost 2 bases, and 7 bases lay between the germline ends. The CDR3 runs 12 residues. The CDR3 coding sequence is TGCGCCAGCAGGGAGACGCAAGAGACCCAGTACTTC. Translated: CASRETQETQYF.

The V and J genes are TRBV11-2 and TRBJ1-3; D gene uncertain. Germline V gives CDR1 SGHAT, CDR2 FQNNGV. V shed 2 bases and J shed 0 bases, with 8 bases lying between them. The CDR3 covers 15 residues. CDR3: CASSLQSYSGNTIYF. CDR3 DNA: TGTGCCAGCAGCTTACAGTCATACTCTGGAAACACCATATATTTT.